The T cell receptor (beta chain) described here comes from a study of CD8 T cells in Susac syndrome. With random hexamers, reverse transcription was performed on about 0.45 to 1 ug of RNA. TCRdb itself ran the immunoSEQ multiplex PCR reads through MiXCR, one entry per CDR3 protein. The data contain about 210,000 distinct CDR3 sequences, roughly 92% of them singletons. Trimming removed 5 bases from V and 3 bases from J, with 13 bases in between. CDR3 length: 14 amino acids. The source is a human donor in good health. V usage is TRBV12-3 or TRBV12-4 and J usage is TRBJ1-2; D might be TRBD1 (5 bases). Specimen: CD4+ T cells from PBMCs. This CDR3 is CASSVLGDHYGYTF. The CDR3 DNA is TGTGCCAGCAGTGTTCTTGGGGACCACTATGGCTACACCTTC.